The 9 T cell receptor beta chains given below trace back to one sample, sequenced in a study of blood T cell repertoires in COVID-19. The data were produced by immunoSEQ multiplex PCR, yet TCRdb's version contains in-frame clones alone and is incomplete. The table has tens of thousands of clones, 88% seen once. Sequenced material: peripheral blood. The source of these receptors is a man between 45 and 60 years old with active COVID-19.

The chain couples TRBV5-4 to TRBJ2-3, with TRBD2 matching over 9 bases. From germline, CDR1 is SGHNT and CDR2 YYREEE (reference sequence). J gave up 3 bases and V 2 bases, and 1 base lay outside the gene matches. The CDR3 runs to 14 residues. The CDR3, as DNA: TGTGCCAGCAGCTTCACTAGCGGGACAGATACGCAGTATTTT. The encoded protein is CASSFTSGTDTQYF.

In DNA form, the CDR3 reads TGTGCCAGCAGCTTAGGTCGGGGTAACGAGCAGTACTTC. This sequence encodes CASSLGRGNEQYF. The chain combines TRBV11-2 with TRBJ2-7; tentatively, D is TRBD2 (5 bases). The length of the CDR3 is 13 residues. Trimming cost V 1 base and J 5 bases, with 9 bases left between them. CDR1 is SGHAT and CDR2 is FQNNGV in the germline V gene.

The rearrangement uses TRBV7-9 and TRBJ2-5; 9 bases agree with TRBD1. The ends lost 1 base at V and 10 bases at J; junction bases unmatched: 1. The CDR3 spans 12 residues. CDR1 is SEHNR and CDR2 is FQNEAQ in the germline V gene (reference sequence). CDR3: CASSLGDRVQYF. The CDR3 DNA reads TGTGCCAGCAGCTTAGGGGACAGGGTCCAGTACTTC.

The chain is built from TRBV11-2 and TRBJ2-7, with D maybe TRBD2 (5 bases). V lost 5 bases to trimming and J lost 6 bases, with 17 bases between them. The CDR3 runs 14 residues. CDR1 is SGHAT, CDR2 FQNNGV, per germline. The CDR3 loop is CASSSRSGKGEQYV. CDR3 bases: TGTGCCAGCAGCAGCAGATCCGGGAAGGGCGAGCAGTACGTC.

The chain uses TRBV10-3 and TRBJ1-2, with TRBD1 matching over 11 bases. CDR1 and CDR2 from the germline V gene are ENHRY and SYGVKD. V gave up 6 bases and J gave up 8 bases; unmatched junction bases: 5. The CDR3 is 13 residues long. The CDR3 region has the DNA TGTGCCATCAGATCGGACAGGGGGCAAGGCTACACCTTC. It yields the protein CAIRSDRGQGYTF.

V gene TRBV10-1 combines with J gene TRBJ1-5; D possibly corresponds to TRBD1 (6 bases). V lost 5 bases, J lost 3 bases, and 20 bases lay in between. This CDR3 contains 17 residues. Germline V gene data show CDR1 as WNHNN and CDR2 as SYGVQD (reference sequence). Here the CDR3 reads CASSSTGFCWVNQPQHF. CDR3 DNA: TGCGCCAGCAGTTCTACAGGGTTTTGTTGGGTCAATCAGCCCCAGCATTTT.

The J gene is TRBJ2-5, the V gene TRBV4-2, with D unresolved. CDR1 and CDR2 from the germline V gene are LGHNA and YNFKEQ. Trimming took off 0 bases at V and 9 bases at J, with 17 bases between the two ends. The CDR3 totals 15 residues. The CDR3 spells CASSQDWPKMMAQYF. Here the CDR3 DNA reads TGTGCCAGCAGCCAAGATTGGCCGAAAATGATGGCCCAGTACTTC.

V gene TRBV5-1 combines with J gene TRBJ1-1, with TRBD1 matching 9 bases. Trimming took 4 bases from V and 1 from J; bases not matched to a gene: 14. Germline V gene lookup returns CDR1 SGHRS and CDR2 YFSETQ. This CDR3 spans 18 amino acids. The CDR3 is CASSPGQGHQMTNTEAFF. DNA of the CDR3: TGCGCCAGCAGCCCGGGACAGGGTCATCAGATGACGAACACTGAAGCTTTCTTT.

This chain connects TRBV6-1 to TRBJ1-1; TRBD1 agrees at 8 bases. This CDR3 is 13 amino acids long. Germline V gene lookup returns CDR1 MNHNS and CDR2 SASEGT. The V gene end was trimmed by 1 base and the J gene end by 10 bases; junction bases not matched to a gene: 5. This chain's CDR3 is CASSEVVRGRAFF. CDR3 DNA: TGTGCCAGCAGTGAAGTGGTCAGGGGGCGAGCTTTCTTT.